The clone carrying this T cell receptor beta chain showed up just once. Its cognate antigen is unknown. The data were obtained in a study of cytomegalovirus exposure and HLA in healthy donors. Notes on the study in general: Several of the most significant clusters appeared, in a later analysis, to be linked to common viral pathogens. In a later analysis, TCR beta V- and J-gene trimming was associated with a missense DCLRE1C variant. Donors belonging to an Asian-associated ancestry cluster reportedly showed fewer N-insertions in productive TCRs than the approximately 700-donor mean, according to what a later analysis found.

The CDR3 has 15 residues. Germline V CDR1 and CDR2: SGHRS, YFSETQ. The junction had 3 bases not matched to a gene; V was cut back by 4 bases and J by 1 base. Both 60 Vbeta primers and 13 Jbeta primers went into the PCR. The table came from immunoSEQ multiplex PCR; TCRdb's copy has only in-frame clones and leaves some out. The sample consists of around 35,000 clones, roughly 76% of them appearing once. The sample was PBMCs. The chain has TRBV5-1 and TRBJ2-2; 8 nucleotides agree with TRBD1. This clonotype was obtained from a woman between 35 and 50 years old in good health and CMV-seronegative. The DNA of the CDR3 is TGCGCCAGCAGCACTGGGACAGGGAACACCGGGGAGCTGTTTTTT. Its protein is CASSTGTGNTGELFF.